Shown below are 7 T cell receptor beta chains from a single sample sequenced in a study of early T cells in non-severe SARS-CoV-2 infection. TCRdb called the 5' RACE reads again in MiXCR, with one record for every CDR3 protein. Of about 25,000 distinct CDR3 sequences in the sample, about 4.4% were seen once. The sample taken for sequencing was whole blood. Every receptor here comes from an adult who was a healthcare worker with PCR-confirmed SARS-CoV-2 infection or an uninfected control (not recorded which).

This clonotype was seen repeatedly, ten times or more. The chain employs TRBV12-3 or TRBV12-4 and TRBJ2-3; 7 bases match TRBD2. This CDR3 has 14 amino acids. V was clipped by 6 bases and J by 2 bases; unmatched bases: 5. CDR3 residues: CASSEGGSTDTQYF. CDR3 DNA sequence: TGTGCCAGCAGCGAGGGAGGGTCCACAGATACGCAGTATTTT.

This clonotype was seen at least ten times. The chain joins TRBV20-1 to TRBJ2-7, with D possibly being TRBD2 (6 bases). The germline CDR1 and CDR2 sequences are DFQATT and SNEGSKA (reference sequence). CDR3 length: 14 amino acids. V lost 1 base and J lost 4, with 14 bases in between. Written as DNA, the CDR3 is TGCAGTGCTAGAGGGGGGGAAGGCTGGTACGAGCAGTACTTC. Its translation is CSARGGEGWYEQYF.

The rearrangement joins TRBV5-1 to TRBJ1-1; the match to TRBD1 covers 9 bases. The CDR3 contains 16 residues. Germline loops: CDR1 SGHRS, CDR2 YFSETQ. Germline trimming cut 0 bases from V and 0 bases from J; bases unmatched to any gene: 3. The CDR3 region is CASSLGTGAMNTEAFF. The CDR3 DNA reads TGCGCCAGCAGCTTGGGGACAGGGGCGATGAACACTGAAGCTTTCTTT.

This clonotype was picked up many times. The V gene is TRBV20-1, the J gene TRBJ1-1, with 7 nucleotides matching TRBD1. With 1 base clipped from V and 2 bases from J, the junction kept 4 bases outside the gene matches. The CDR3 totals 14 residues. Germline lookup yields CDR1 DFQATT and CDR2 SNEGSKA (reference sequence). This CDR3 reads CSARGGTANTEAFF. The CDR3 coding sequence is TGCAGTGCTAGAGGGGGGACAGCTAACACTGAAGCTTTCTTT.

This clonotype was seen a handful of times. The chain combines TRBV13 with TRBJ2-6; a possible D gene is TRBD1 (5 bases). CDR1 PRHDT and CDR2 FYEKMQ come from the germline V gene (reference sequence). The CDR3 extends over 15 amino acids. The ends were cut back, 2 bases at V and 4 bases at J, with 9 bases in the middle. The CDR3 DNA reads TGTGCCAGCAGCTTATCAGGGTTCGGGGCCAACGTCCTGACTTTC. Its translation: CASSLSGFGANVLTF. The full variable domain, its missing parts supplied by reference TRBV13 and TRBJ2-6, is AAGVIQSPRHLIKEKRETATLKCYPIPRHDTVYWYQQGPGQDPQFLISFYEKMQSDKGSIPDRFSAQQFSDYHSELNMSSLELGDSALYFCASSLSGFGANVLTFGAGSRLTVL.

This clonotype was counted ten times or more. J is TRBJ1-2 and V is TRBV4-1, with D unclear. CDR1 and CDR2 (germline): MGHRA, YSYEKL. CDR3 length: 14 amino acids. Trimming shortened V by 0 bases and J by 8 bases, and 13 bases separated the two germline ends. The CDR3 is CASSQDEGRRGYTF. The CDR3 coding sequence is TGCGCCAGCAGCCAAGATGAGGGTCGGCGAGGCTACACCTTC.

This clonotype was detected many times. V usage is TRBV7-2 and J usage is TRBJ1-5; weak D call: TRBD1 (5 bases). Trimming left V 5 bases short and J 7 bases short, with 12 bases between. CDR1 and CDR2 (germline): SGHTA, FQGNSA. The CDR3 covers 13 residues. The CDR3 DNA follows: TGTGCCAGCAGCCCTCCGGGACGACAGCCCCAGCATTTT. This codes for CASSPPGRQPQHF.